These T cell receptor beta chains were read from a single sample in a study of graft-versus-host responses after intestinal transplantation. Some clones are missing from TCRdb's copy, which holds only in-frame ones; the method was immunoSEQ multiplex PCR. The table shows almost 30,000 clones, with around four fifths occurring only once. Here the sequenced sample was ileum tissue, taken 98 days after intestinal transplantation. The receptor source for this set is a human patient who received an intestinal transplant, so some T cells may come from the graft donor. The CDR3 runs from the conserved cysteine through the conserved F or W. Fields, in order: CDR3 DNA, CDR3 protein, clone size, J gene, D gene, V gene. D genes are given only for firm matches. Clone size, where shown, is once, few, many, or a class for clones that have expanded.

cdr3_nt: TGTGCCAGCAGACATGGACACGTCGATCAGCCCCAGCATTTT; cdr3_aa: CASRHGHVDQPQHF; clone_size: -; j_call: TRBJ1-5; d_call: -; v_call: TRBV11-2
cdr3_nt: TGTGCCTGGAGATATGGGCATGGCTACACCTTC; cdr3_aa: CAWRYGHGYTF; clone_size: -; j_call: TRBJ1-2; d_call: -; v_call: TRBV30
cdr3_nt: TGTGCCAGCAGTTACGGCCTAGCGGGTACCTCACCACAGTACTTC; cdr3_aa: CASSYGLAGTSPQYF; clone_size: few; j_call: TRBJ2-5; d_call: TRBD2; v_call: TRBV6-5
cdr3_nt: TGTGCCAGCAGCTTGGTTGGGGGATGGCACGAGCAGTACTTC; cdr3_aa: CASSLVGGWHEQYF; clone_size: -; j_call: TRBJ2-7; d_call: -; v_call: TRBV5-6
cdr3_nt: TGCAGCGTTGAAGCCCCTACCGCCAGCTACACCGGGGAGCTGTTTTTT; cdr3_aa: CSVEAPTASYTGELFF; clone_size: -; j_call: TRBJ2-2; d_call: -; v_call: TRBV29-1
cdr3_nt: TGCGCCAGCAGCCAAAGCACAGATACGCAGTATTTT; cdr3_aa: CASSQSTDTQYF; clone_size: -; j_call: TRBJ2-3; d_call: -; v_call: TRBV5-1
cdr3_nt: TGCGCCAGCAGCCAAGGGACAGGGGCCACTGAAGCTTTCTTT; cdr3_aa: CASSQGTGATEAFF; clone_size: -; j_call: TRBJ1-1; d_call: TRBD1; v_call: TRBV4-1
cdr3_nt: TGCGCCAGCAGTGTAGCGGGGCCCTCCTACGAGCAGTACTTC; cdr3_aa: CASSVAGPSYEQYF; clone_size: -; j_call: TRBJ2-7; d_call: TRBD2; v_call: TRBV23-1
cdr3_nt: TGTGCCAGCACCTTTCTAGCGGGGTCCTACAATGAGCAGTTCTTC; cdr3_aa: CASTFLAGSYNEQFF; clone_size: -; j_call: TRBJ2-1; d_call: TRBD2; v_call: TRBV6-6
cdr3_nt: TGTGCCAGTAGTGTAGCCGGGACGTTAGAAGCTTTCTTT; cdr3_aa: CASSVAGTLEAFF; clone_size: -; j_call: TRBJ1-1; d_call: -; v_call: TRBV19
cdr3_nt: TGTGCCAGCACCTATACCGGGGAGCTGTTTTTT; cdr3_aa: CASTYTGELFF; clone_size: -; j_call: TRBJ2-2; d_call: -; v_call: TRBV6-1
cdr3_nt: TGCGCCAGCAGGTTTTTACCGGTGGGAGAACCACCCCTCCACTTT; cdr3_aa: CASRFLPVGEPPLHF; clone_size: -; j_call: TRBJ1-6; d_call: -; v_call: TRBV5-1